Here is one T cell receptor beta chain with its context. Antigen unknown. The data derive from a study of early stage breast cancer tumors. On the study more broadly: ER+/PR+/HER2- status applied to about 70% of the 16 invasive breast tumors.

CDR3 length equals 15 residues. Unmatched junction bases numbered 11, after V lost 6 bases and J lost 6 bases. Germline loops: CDR1 ENHRY, CDR2 SYGVKD. Each sample had two DNA replicates, about 0.47 ug blood or roughly 1.6 ug tissue. Profiling relied on immunoSEQ multiplex PCR, and the TCRdb table lists in-frame clones only, not all of them. The sample holds around 20,000 clones; about four fifths are singletons and the top ten take more than 1.5%. Broader study findings: Tumors had roughly 2.5-fold higher T cell density than normal breast. Unsorted bulk genomic DNA sequencing lacked pairing and functional marker data.

This chain joins TRBV10-3 and TRBJ1-5, with 7 bases aligning to TRBD1. This sequence was found in a person aged 70 to 80 with breast cancer. Input material: blood. The CDR3, as DNA: TGTGCCATCAGCGCAACTCCAGGGGGTTCTCAGCCCCAGCATTTT. Amino acids: CAISATPGGSQPQHF.